These 10 T cell receptor beta chains were sequenced from one sample in a study of OX40 agonist ivuxolimab in advanced cancers. The protocol was immunoSEQ multiplex PCR, while the TCRdb copy is restricted to in-frame clones and leaves out a portion. The sample contains some 100,000 clones, around 93% of which appear only once. Sequencing used CD4+ or CD8+ T cells sorted from blood, obtained in a trial of the OX40 agonist ivuxolimab. The receptors come from an adult with an advanced solid tumor such as melanoma, head and neck, liver or kidney cancer.

The rearrangement links TRBV15 to TRBJ2-1; D is perhaps TRBD1 or TRBD2 (5 bases each). CDR3 length: 16 amino acids. CDR1 and CDR2 (germline): LNHNV, YYDKDF (reference sequence). V was cut by 2 bases and J by 4 bases, with 15 bases left in between. The CDR3, as DNA: TGTGCCACCAGCAGATTAACGGGACGGAAATACAATGAGCAGTTCTTC. It translates to CATSRLTGRKYNEQFF.

The chain uses TRBV27 and TRBJ1-5; TRBD1 aligns across 8 bases. The V segment lost 5 bases and the J segment 9 bases; nucleotides outside the gene matches: 12. Germline values: CDR1 MNHEY, CDR2 SMNVEV (reference sequence). The CDR3 extends over 15 amino acids. The CDR3 reads CASSPAGQAGLPQHF. In nucleotides, the CDR3 is TGTGCCAGCAGTCCCGCGGGACAGGCCGGCTTGCCCCAGCATTTT.

The rearrangement joins TRBV6-1 to TRBJ1-2; the match to TRBD1 covers 9 bases. V trimming: 4 bases; J trimming: 3 bases; junction bases outside the gene matches: 6. CDR1 and CDR2 (germline): MNHNS, SASEGT. The CDR3 has 15 residues. CDR3 nucleotide sequence: TGTGCCAGCAGTGGCCGGGACAGGGTGTACTATGGCTACACCTTC. Translating it yields CASSGRDRVYYGYTF.

The chain links TRBV5-1 to TRBJ2-7, with a tentative D call TRBD2 (5 bases). The CDR3 is made up of 14 amino acids. The V gene lost 1 base and the J gene lost 2 bases, with 10 bases spanning the gap. CDR1 SGHRS and CDR2 YFSETQ come from the germline V gene. The CDR3 sequence: CASSLLSAAYEQYF. As DNA, the CDR3 is TGCGCCAGCAGCTTGCTTAGCGCTGCCTACGAGCAGTACTTC.

The DNA of the CDR3 is TGCGCCAGCAGCCTGAGGTCCAACGAGCAGTACTTC. Residues: CASSLRSNEQYF. This chain links TRBV5-1 with TRBJ2-7; D is undetermined. V lost 4 bases, J lost 5 bases, and 10 bases lay in between. Germline CDR1 SGHRS, CDR2 YFSETQ. This CDR3 is 12 amino acids long.

V usage is TRBV18 and J usage is TRBJ1-1, with TRBD1 as a possible D gene (5 bases). The CDR3 is 13 residues long. The V gene's germline CDR1 is KGHSH and CDR2 LQKENI. Trimming removed 5 bases at V and 8 bases at J, with 15 bases between. CDR3 protein: CASSAGEGLEAFF. CDR3 nucleotides: TGTGCCAGCTCAGCCGGAGAGGGGTTGGAAGCTTTCTTT.

The chain combines TRBV19 with TRBJ1-5, with D possibly being TRBD1 (5 bases). The V gene lost 7 bases and the J gene lost 4 bases, with 14 bases spanning the gap. The length of the CDR3 is 14 residues. CDR1 is LNHDA, CDR2 SQIVND, per germline (reference sequence). CDR3: CASTRRDLNQPQHF. CDR3 coding DNA: TGTGCCAGTACCCGCCGGGACCTTAATCAGCCCCAGCATTTT.

V gene TRBV5-1 combines with J gene TRBJ2-3; 11 bases agree with TRBD2. CDR1 and CDR2 (germline): SGHRS, YFSETQ. This CDR3 has 17 residues. With V trimmed by 0 bases and J by 4 bases, 7 bases remained unmatched. DNA for the CDR3: TGCGCCAGCAGCTTGGTTACTAGCGGGAGAGGATCAGATACGCAGTATTTT. Its translation is CASSLVTSGRGSDTQYF.

V is TRBV18 and J is TRBJ2-2; D perhaps matches TRBD1 (6 bases). V was shortened by 3 bases and J by 6 bases, with 14 bases between the two germline ends. In germline, CDR1 is KGHSH, CDR2 LQKENI. This CDR3 is built from 15 residues. The CDR3, as DNA: TGTGCCAGCTCACCTTGGGACATTTCCGCCGGGGAGCTGTTTTTT. Translation: CASSPWDISAGELFF.

The DNA for the CDR3 is TGTGCCAGCAGTGAATTCGGACAGGGCACAGATACGCAGTATTTT. Translated, it gives CASSEFGQGTDTQYF. This rearrangement joins TRBV25-1 to TRBJ2-3; 7 bases are a match to TRBD1. Germline-derived CDR1 and CDR2 are MGHDK and SYGVNS. This CDR3 has 15 amino acids. V trimming: 1 base; J trimming: 1 base; junction bases outside the gene matches: 2. The entire variable domain, with the rest obtained from reference TRBV25-1 and TRBJ2-3, is as follows: EADIYQTPRYLVIGTGKKITLECSQTMGHDKMYWYQQDPGMELHLIHYSYGVNSTEKGDLSSESTVSRIRTEHFPLTLESARPSHTSQYLCASSEFGQGTDTQYFGPGTRLTVL.